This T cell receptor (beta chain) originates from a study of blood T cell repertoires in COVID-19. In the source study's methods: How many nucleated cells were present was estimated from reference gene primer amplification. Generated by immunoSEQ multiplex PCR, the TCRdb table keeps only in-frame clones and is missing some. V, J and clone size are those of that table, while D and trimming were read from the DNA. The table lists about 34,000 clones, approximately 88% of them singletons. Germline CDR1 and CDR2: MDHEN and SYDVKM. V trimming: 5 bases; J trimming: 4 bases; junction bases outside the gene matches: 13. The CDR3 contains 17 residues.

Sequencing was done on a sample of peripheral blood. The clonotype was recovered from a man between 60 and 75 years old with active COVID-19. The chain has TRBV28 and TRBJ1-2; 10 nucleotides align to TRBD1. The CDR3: CASSLTPDRGTPYGYTF. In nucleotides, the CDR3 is TGTGCCAGCAGTCTCACTCCGGACAGGGGGACCCCCTATGGCTACACCTTC.